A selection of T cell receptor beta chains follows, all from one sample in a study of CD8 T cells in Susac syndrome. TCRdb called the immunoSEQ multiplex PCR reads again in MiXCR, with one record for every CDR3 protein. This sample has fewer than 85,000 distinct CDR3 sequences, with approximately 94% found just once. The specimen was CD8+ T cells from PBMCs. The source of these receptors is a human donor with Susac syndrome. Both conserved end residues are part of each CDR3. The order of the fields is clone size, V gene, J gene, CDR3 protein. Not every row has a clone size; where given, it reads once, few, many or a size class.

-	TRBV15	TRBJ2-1	CATSGPPDRINEQFF
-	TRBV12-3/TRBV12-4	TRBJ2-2	CASSFLRYTGELFF
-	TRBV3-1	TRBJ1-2	CASSHNNYGYTF
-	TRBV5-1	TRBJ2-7	CASSAENPYEQYF
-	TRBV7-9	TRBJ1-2	CASSLVVRDLGYTF
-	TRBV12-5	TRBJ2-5	CASGAAGGPEETQYF
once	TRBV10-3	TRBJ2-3	CAITAGGTDTQYF
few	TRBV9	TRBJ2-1	CASSLTGVEQFF
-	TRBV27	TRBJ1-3	CASSYRGRGNTIYF
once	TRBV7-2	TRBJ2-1	CASSPDNEQFF
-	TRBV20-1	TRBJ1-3	CSARGNTIYF
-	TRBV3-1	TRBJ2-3	CASSQPAGSTDTQYF
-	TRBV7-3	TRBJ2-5	CASSLTRGGLGETQYF